These 11 T cell receptor beta chains came from one sample sequenced in a study of memory CD4+ T cells and cytomegalovirus serostatus. Sequencing was performed with immunoSEQ multiplex PCR; in TCRdb, only in-frame clones are kept and a portion is missing. The sample consists of some 60,000 clones, about 81% of them appearing once. Single viable CD3+CD4+CD8-CD45RO+ cells were sorted as the memory CD4+ T cells. The source material was memory CD4+ T cells from blood. The receptors were sampled from an adult in good health and CMV-seronegative.

The rearrangement joins TRBV29-1 to TRBJ2-5; 7 bases fit TRBD2. The V gene's germline CDR1 is SQVTM and CDR2 ANQGSEA. The V gene end was trimmed by 3 bases and the J gene end by 5 bases; junction bases not matched to a gene: 6. The length of the CDR3 is 13 residues. CDR3 sequence (DNA): TGCAGCGTTGAGGGAGGGCCGGGTGAGACCCAGTACTTC. This encodes CSVEGGPGETQYF.

The gene calls are TRBV18 and TRBJ1-3, with 7 bases matching TRBD1. The CDR3 length is 14 residues. Germline V gene lookup returns CDR1 KGHSH and CDR2 LQKENI. Losses at the gene ends were 2 bases for V and 8 bases for J; bases not matched to a gene: 6. DNA of the CDR3: TGTGCCAGCTCACCATCGGCAGGGGGTCACACCATATATTTT. Translating gives CASSPSAGGHTIYF.

This sequence joins TRBV2 and TRBJ1-2; D is uncertain. Germline CDR1 and CDR2: SNHLY and FYNNEI. The V end was cut by 5 bases, the J end by 7 bases, with 14 bases between. The CDR3 covers 13 residues. Here the CDR3 reads CASSLGAAGGYTF. CDR3 bases: TGTGCCAGCAGTTTGGGAGCCGCGGGTGGCTACACCTTC.

The CDR3 spells CATQSGRAPYEQYF. DNA for the CDR3: TGTGCCACCCAAAGCGGGAGGGCTCCCTACGAGCAGTACTTC. The rearrangement links TRBV15 to TRBJ2-7; 10 nucleotides agree with TRBD2. This CDR3 has 14 residues. The ends lost 8 bases at V and 2 bases at J; junction bases unmatched: 6. The V gene's germline CDR1 is LNHNV and CDR2 YYDKDF (reference sequence).

About this clone itself: Other DNA sequences in this specimen translate into the identical CDR3. The chain joins TRBV11-2 to TRBJ1-5; D call uncertain. The CDR3 contains 13 residues. The germline V gene has CDR1 SGHAT and CDR2 FQNNGV. V was pared by 0 bases and J by 4 bases, with 4 bases between. The CDR3 loop is CASSLDRNQPQHF. Written as DNA, the CDR3 is TGTGCCAGCAGCTTAGACAGAAATCAGCCCCAGCATTTT.

The CDR3 DNA follows: TGTGCCAGCAGCTTGTGGGAGGGCACTGAAGCTTTCTTT. This translates into CASSLWEGTEAFF. This chain links TRBV7-2 with TRBJ1-1; no reliable D call. The CDR3 runs to 13 residues. CDR1 and CDR2 (germline): SGHTA, FQGNSA. V was trimmed by 3 bases and J by 4 bases, leaving 9 bases between them. Supplemented by reference TRBV7-2 and TRBJ1-1, the full variable domain reads GAGVSQSPSNKVTEKGKDVELRCDPISGHTALYWYRQSLGQGLEFLIYFQGNSAPDKSGLPSDRFSAERTGGSVSTLTIQRTQQEDSAVYLCASSLWEGTEAFFGQGTRLTVV.

The rearrangement links TRBV9 to TRBJ2-5; D is perhaps TRBD1 (6 bases). CDR1 is SGDLS, CDR2 YYNGEE, per germline. Trimming shortened V by 2 bases and J by 1 base, and 12 bases separated the two germline ends. This CDR3 contains 15 residues. The CDR3 coding sequence is TGTGCCAGCAGCGTTCAGGGGTCAGGCCAAGAGACCCAGTACTTC. This gives the protein CASSVQGSGQETQYF.

V and J are TRBV6-1 and TRBJ1-5, with TRBD1 matching 7 bases. The V segment lost 7 bases and the J segment 6 bases; nucleotides outside the gene matches: 9. This CDR3 is 14 amino acids long. Looked up from germline, CDR1 is MNHNS and CDR2 is SASEGT. The CDR3 here is CASILTGARQPQHF. CDR3 bases: TGTGCCAGCATCCTAACAGGGGCTCGTCAGCCCCAGCATTTT.

V usage is TRBV29-1 and J usage is TRBJ2-3; TRBD1 matches at 8 bases. The CDR3 sequence is 15 residues long. Germline V gene lookup returns CDR1 SQVTM and CDR2 ANQGSEA. Trimming cost V 6 bases and J 2 bases; bases outside gene matches: 10. The DNA of the CDR3 is TGCAGCGTCGCAAAAGACAGGGGAACCACAGATACGCAGTATTTT. It encodes CSVAKDRGTTDTQYF.

The rearrangement links TRBV5-4 to TRBJ2-7, with 7 nucleotides matching TRBD1. The CDR3 extends over 14 amino acids. Germline values: CDR1 SGHNT, CDR2 YYREEE (reference sequence). With V trimmed by 4 bases and J by 3 bases, 7 bases remained unmatched. This CDR3 reads CASSERQGVYEQYF. CDR3 nucleotide sequence: TGTGCCAGCAGCGAACGACAGGGAGTCTACGAGCAGTACTTC. The complete variable domain, with remaining parts taken from reference TRBV5-4 and TRBJ2-7, reads ETGVTQSPTHLIKTRGQQVTLRCSSQSGHNTVSWYQQALGQGPQFIFQYYREEENGRGNFPPRFSGLQFPNYSSELNVNALELDDSALYLCASSERQGVYEQYFGPGTRLTVT.

J is TRBJ1-2 and V is TRBV5-1; 7 bases agree with TRBD1. Trimming took 0 bases from V and 6 from J; bases not matched to a gene: 8. The V gene's germline CDR1 is SGHRS and CDR2 YFSETQ. The CDR3 runs 15 residues. CDR3 protein: CASSLARNRGHGYTF. As DNA, the CDR3 is TGCGCCAGCAGCTTGGCCAGGAACAGGGGACATGGCTACACCTTC.